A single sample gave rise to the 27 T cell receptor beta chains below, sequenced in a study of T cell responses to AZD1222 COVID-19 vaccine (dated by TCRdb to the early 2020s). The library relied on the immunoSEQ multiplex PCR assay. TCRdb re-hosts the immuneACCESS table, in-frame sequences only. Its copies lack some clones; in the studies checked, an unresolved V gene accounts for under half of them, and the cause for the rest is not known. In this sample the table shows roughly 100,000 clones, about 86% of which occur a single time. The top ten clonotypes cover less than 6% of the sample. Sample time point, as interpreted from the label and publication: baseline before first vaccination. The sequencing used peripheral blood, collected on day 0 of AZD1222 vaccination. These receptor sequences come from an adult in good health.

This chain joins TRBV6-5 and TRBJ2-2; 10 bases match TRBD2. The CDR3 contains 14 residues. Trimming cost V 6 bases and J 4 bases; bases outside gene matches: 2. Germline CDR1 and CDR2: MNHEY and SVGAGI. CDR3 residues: CASRASGSTGELFF. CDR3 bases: TGTGCCAGCAGGGCTAGCGGGAGCACCGGGGAGCTGTTTTTT.

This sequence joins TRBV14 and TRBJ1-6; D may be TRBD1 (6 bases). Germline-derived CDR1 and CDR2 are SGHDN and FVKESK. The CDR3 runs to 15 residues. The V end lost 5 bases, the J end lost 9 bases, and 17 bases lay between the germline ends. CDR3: CASSLTRDNLSPLHF. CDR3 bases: TGTGCCAGCAGCTTGACCCGGGACAATCTTTCACCCCTCCACTTT. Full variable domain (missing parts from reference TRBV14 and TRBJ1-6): EAGVTQFPSHSVIEKGQTVTLRCDPISGHDNLYWYRRVMGKEIKFLLHFVKESKQDESGMPNNRFLAERTGGTYSTLKVQPAELEDSGVYFCASSLTRDNLSPLHFGNGTRLTVT.

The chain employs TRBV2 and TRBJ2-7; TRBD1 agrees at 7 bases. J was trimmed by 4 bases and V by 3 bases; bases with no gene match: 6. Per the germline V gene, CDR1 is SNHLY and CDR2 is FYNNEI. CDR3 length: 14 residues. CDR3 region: CASSDQGDGYEQYF. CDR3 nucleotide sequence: TGTGCCAGCAGTGACCAGGGGGACGGTTACGAGCAGTACTTC. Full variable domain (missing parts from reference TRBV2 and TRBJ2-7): EPEVTQTPSHQVTQMGQEVILRCVPISNHLYFYWYRQILGQKVEFLVSFYNNEISEKSEIFDDQFSVERPDGSNFTLKIRSTKLEDSAMYFCASSDQGDGYEQYFGPGTRLTVT.

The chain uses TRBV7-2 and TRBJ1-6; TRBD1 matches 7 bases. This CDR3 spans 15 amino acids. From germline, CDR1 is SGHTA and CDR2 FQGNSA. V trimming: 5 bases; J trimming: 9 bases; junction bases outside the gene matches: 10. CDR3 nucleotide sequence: TGTGCCAGCAGCGAAAACAGGGGATACGGTTCACCCCTCCACTTT. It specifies CASSENRGYGSPLHF.

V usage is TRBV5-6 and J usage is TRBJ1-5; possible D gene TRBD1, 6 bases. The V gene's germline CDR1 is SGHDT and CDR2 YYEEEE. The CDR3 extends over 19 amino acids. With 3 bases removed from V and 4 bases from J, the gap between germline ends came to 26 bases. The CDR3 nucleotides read TGTGCCAGCAGCTCTAGGACAGAAAAAGGATTAATAGGAAATCAGCCCCAGCATTTT. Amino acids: CASSSRTEKGLIGNQPQHF.

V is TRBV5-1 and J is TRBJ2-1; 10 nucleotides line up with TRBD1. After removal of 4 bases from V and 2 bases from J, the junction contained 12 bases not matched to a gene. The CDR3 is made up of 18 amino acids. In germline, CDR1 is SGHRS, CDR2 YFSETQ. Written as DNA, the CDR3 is TGCGCCAGCAGCCAGGGACAGGGGAAGGTAGCGCCCTACAATGAGCAGTTCTTC. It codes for CASSQGQGKVAPYNEQFF.

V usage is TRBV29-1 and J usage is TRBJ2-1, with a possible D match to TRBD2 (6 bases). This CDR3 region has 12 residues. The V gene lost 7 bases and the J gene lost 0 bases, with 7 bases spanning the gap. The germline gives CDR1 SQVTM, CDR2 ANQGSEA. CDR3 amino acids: CSGRDSYNEQFF. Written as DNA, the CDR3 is TGCAGCGGGAGGGACTCCTACAATGAGCAGTTCTTC.

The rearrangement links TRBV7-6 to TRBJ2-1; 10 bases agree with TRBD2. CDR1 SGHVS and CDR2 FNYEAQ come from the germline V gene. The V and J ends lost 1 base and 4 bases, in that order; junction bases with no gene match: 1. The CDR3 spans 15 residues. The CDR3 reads CASSLEAGGYNEQFF. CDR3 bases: TGTGCCAGCAGCTTAGAAGCGGGGGGGTACAATGAGCAGTTCTTC.

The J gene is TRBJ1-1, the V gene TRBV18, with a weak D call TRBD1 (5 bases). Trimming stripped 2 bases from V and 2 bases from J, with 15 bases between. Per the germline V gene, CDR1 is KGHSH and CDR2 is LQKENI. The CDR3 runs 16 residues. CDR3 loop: CASSPRSGKGNTEAFF. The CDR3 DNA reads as TGTGCCAGCTCACCAAGATCAGGGAAGGGAAACACTGAAGCTTTCTTT. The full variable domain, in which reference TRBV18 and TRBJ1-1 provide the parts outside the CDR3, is NAGVMQNPRHLVRRRGQEARLRCSPMKGHSHVYWYRQLPEEGLKFMVYLQKENIIDESGMPKERFSAEFPKEGPSILRIQQVVRGDSAAYFCASSPRSGKGNTEAFFGQGTRLTVV.

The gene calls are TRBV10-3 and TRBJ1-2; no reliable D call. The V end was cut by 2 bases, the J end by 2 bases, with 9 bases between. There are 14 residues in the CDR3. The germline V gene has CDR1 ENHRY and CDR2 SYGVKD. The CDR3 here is CAISERSQNYGYTF. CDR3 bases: TGTGCCATCAGTGAGAGAAGTCAGAACTATGGCTACACCTTC.

The CDR3 sequence is CASSLYPSGNTGELFF. In nucleotides, the CDR3 is TGCGCCAGCAGCTTATATCCGAGTGGGAACACCGGGGAGCTGTTTTTT. This chain connects TRBV5-1 to TRBJ2-2, with D unclear. Germline assignment: CDR1 SGHRS and CDR2 YFSETQ. The CDR3 consists of 16 residues. Trimming removed 2 bases at V and 1 base at J, with 12 bases between.

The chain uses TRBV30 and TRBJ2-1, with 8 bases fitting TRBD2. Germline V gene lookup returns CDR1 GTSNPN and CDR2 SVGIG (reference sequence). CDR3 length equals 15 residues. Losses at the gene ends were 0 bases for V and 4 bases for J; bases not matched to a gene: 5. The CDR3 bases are TGTGCCTGGAGTGTGAGACTAGCGAAGTACAATGAGCAGTTCTTC. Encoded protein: CAWSVRLAKYNEQFF.

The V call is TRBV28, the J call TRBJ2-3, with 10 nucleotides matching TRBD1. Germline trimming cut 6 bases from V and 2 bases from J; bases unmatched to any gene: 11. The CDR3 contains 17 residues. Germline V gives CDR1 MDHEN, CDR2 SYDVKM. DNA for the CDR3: TGTGCCAGCAGCCCTTCCGGGACAGGGGCCTCCACAGATACGCAGTATTTT. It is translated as CASSPSGTGASTDTQYF.

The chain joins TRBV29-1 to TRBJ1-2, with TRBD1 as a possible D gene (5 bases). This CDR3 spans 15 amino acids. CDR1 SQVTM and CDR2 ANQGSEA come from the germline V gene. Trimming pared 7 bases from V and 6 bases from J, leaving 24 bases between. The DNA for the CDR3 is TGCAGCGCGCTGGAGCAGGGACTAATGAATAATGGCTACACCTTC. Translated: CSALEQGLMNNGYTF.

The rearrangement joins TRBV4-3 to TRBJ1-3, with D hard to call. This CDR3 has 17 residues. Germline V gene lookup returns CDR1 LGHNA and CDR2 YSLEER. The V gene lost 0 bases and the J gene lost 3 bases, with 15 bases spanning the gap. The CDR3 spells CASSQDTFPGSGNTIYF. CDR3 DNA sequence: TGCGCCAGCAGCCAAGATACTTTCCCCGGGAGTGGAAACACCATATATTTT.

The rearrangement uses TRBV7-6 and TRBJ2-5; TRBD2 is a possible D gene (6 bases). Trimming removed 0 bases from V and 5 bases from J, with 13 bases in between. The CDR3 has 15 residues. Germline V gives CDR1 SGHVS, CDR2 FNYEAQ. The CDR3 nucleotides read TGTGCCAGCAGCTTAGCGTCGGGAGTGGATGAGACCCAGTACTTC. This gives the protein CASSLASGVDETQYF.

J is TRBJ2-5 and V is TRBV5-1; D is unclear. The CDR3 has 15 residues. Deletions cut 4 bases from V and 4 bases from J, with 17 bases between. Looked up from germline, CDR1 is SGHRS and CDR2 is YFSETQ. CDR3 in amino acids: CASSPDIGVLETQYF. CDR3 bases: TGCGCCAGCAGCCCTGACATCGGAGTTCTAGAGACCCAGTACTTC.

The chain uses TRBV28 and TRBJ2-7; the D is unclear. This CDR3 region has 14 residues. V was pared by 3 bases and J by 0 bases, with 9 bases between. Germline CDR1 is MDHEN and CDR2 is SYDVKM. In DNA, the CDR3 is TGTGCCAGCAGTTTGCGGCTTACCTCCTACGAGCAGTACTTC. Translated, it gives CASSLRLTSYEQYF.

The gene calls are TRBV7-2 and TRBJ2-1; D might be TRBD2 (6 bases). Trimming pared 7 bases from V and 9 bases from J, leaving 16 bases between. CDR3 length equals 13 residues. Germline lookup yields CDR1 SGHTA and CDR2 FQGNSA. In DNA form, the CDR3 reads TGTGCCAGCAACCTGGGGGGTTTCGGTGAGCAGTTCTTC. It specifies CASNLGGFGEQFF.

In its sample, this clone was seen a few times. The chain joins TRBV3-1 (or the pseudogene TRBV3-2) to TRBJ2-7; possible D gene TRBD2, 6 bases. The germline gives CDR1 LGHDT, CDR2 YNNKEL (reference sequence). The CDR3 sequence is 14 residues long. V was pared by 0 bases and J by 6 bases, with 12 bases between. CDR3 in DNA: TGTGCCAGCAGCCAAGAGCGGGACTCACTCGAGCAGTACTTC. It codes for CASSQERDSLEQYF.

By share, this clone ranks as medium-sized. The CDR3 is CASSQGDRDTEAFF. CDR3 sequence (DNA): TGTGCCAGCAGCCAAGGGGACAGGGACACTGAAGCTTTCTTT. This chain uses TRBV4-2 with TRBJ1-1, with TRBD1 matching over 9 bases. This CDR3 is built from 14 residues. J gave up 3 bases and V 1 base, and 0 bases lay outside the gene matches. CDR1 is LGHNA and CDR2 is YNFKEQ in the germline V gene.

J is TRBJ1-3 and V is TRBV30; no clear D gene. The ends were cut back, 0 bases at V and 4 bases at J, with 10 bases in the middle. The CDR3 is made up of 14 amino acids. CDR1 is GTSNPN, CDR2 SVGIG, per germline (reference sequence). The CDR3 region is CAWSVSGSGNTIYF. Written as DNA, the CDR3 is TGTGCCTGGAGTGTCTCTGGATCCGGAAACACCATATATTTT.

CDR3 region: CASSLTSAATGELFF. The CDR3 DNA is TGTGCCAGCAGCTTAACTTCAGCAGCCACCGGGGAGCTGTTTTTT. V and J are TRBV7-3 and TRBJ2-2; D unresolved. Trimming removed 0 bases from V and 4 bases from J, with 9 bases in between. Germline lookup yields CDR1 SGHTA and CDR2 FQGTGA. The CDR3 totals 15 residues. Full variable domain (rest looked up from reference TRBV7-3 and TRBJ2-2): GAGVSQTPSNKVTEKGKYVELRCDPISGHTALYWYRQSLGQGPEFLIYFQGTGAADDSGLPNDRFFAVRPEGSVSTLKIQRTERGDSAVYLCASSLTSAATGELFFGEGSRLTVL.

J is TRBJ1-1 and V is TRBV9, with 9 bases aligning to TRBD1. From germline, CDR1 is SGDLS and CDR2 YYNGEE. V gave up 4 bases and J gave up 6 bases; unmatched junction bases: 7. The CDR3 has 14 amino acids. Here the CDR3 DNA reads TGTGCCAGCAGCCTCCGGGACAGGGATTCTGAAGCTTTCTTT. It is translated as CASSLRDRDSEAFF.

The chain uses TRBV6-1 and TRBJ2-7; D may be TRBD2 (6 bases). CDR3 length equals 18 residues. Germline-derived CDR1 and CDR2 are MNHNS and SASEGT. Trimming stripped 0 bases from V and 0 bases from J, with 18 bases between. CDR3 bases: TGTGCCAGCAGTGAAGCGCCCCTGCGGGACTCCAGCTCCTACGAGCAGTACTTC. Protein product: CASSEAPLRDSSSYEQYF.

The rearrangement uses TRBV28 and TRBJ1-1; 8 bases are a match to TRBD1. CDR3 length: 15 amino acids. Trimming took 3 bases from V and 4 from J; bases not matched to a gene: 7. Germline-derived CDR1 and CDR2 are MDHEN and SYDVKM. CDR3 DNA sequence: TGTGCCAGCAGTTTCGGCAGGGGGCGATTCACTGAAGCTTTCTTT. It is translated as CASSFGRGRFTEAFF.

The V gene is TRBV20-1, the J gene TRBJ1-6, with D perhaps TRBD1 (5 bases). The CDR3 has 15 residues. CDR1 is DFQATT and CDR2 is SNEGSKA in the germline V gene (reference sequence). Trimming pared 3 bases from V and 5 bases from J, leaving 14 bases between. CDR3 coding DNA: TGCAGTGCTAGTATCGTGACAGCGCATAATTCACCCCTCCACTTT. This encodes CSASIVTAHNSPLHF.